Below are 27 T cell receptor beta chains sequenced from a single sample in a study of T cell responses to AZD1222 COVID-19 vaccine. Profiled with immunoSEQ multiplex PCR; TCRdb holds only in-frame clones, not every one. The table includes 200,000 to 300,000 clones, about 92% detected once. Sequencing was performed on peripheral blood, taken on day 0 of AZD1222 vaccination. These TCRs come from an adult in good health.

V usage is TRBV6-2 or TRBV6-3 and J usage is TRBJ2-5, with 8 nucleotides matching TRBD1. There are 14 residues in the CDR3. The V gene end was trimmed by 2 bases and the J gene end by 5 bases; junction bases not matched to a gene: 4. CDR1 and CDR2 from the germline V gene are MNHEY and SVGEGT. In DNA form, the CDR3 reads TGTGCCAGCAGTTACGGACAGGGTTGGGAGACCCAGTACTTC. It yields the protein CASSYGQGWETQYF.

The CDR3 region has the DNA TGTGCCAGCAGTGTAAGCGGGCGGGGGAGCACAGATACGCAGTATTTT. Translated, it gives CASSVSGRGSTDTQYF. The J gene is TRBJ2-3, the V gene TRBV28, with 7 bases matching TRBD2. This CDR3 contains 16 residues. The trim removed 5 bases at V and 0 bases at J, leaving 8 bases unmatched. Germline loops: CDR1 MDHEN, CDR2 SYDVKM.

This clone has a single count. This rearrangement joins TRBV19 to TRBJ2-2; D is unresolved. V lost 4 bases and J lost 0, with 9 bases in between. The germline gives CDR1 LNHDA, CDR2 SQIVND (reference sequence). The CDR3 is 15 residues long. CDR3 DNA sequence: TGTGCCAGTAGTACCCGACTGTCGAACACCGGGGAGCTGTTTTTT. As protein: CASSTRLSNTGELFF.

This chain connects TRBV4-1 to TRBJ1-5; 7 bases are shared with TRBD1. The V segment lost 7 bases and the J segment 4 bases; nucleotides outside the gene matches: 10. Germline values: CDR1 MGHRA, CDR2 YSYEKL. This CDR3 has 15 residues. CDR3 sequence (DNA): TGCGCCAGCAACCTTGACCAGGGGGTGAATCAGCCCCAGCATTTT. Translated: CASNLDQGVNQPQHF.

The chain combines TRBV5-1 with TRBJ1-1; D not certain. Germline V CDR1 and CDR2: SGHRS, YFSETQ. Trimming pared 3 bases from V and 3 bases from J, leaving 9 bases between. The CDR3 runs 13 residues. CDR3 sequence reads: CASSSNTDTEAFF. The CDR3 DNA follows: TGCGCCAGCAGCTCGAACACGGACACTGAAGCTTTCTTT.

The rearrangement uses TRBV29-1 and TRBJ1-4; D is unclear. CDR1 and CDR2 from the germline V gene are SQVTM and ANQGSEA. The V gene lost 6 bases and the J gene lost 2 bases, with 10 bases spanning the gap. The CDR3 spans 13 residues. DNA for the CDR3: TGCAGCGTCGCTCGGGGTACTAATGAAAAACTGTTTTTT. Its protein is CSVARGTNEKLFF.

This rearrangement joins TRBV19 to TRBJ2-1; 13 nucleotides align to TRBD2. The length of the CDR3 is 20 residues. V gave up 3 bases and J gave up 7 bases; unmatched junction bases: 18. CDR1 is LNHDA, CDR2 SQIVND, per germline (reference sequence). The CDR3 sequence is CASSMEVSWGLAGKRNEQFF. Here the CDR3 DNA reads TGTGCCAGTAGTATGGAAGTGTCTTGGGGACTAGCGGGAAAGAGGAATGAGCAGTTCTTC.

This sequence joins TRBV5-6 and TRBJ2-1; D uncertain. The V gene's germline CDR1 is SGHDT and CDR2 YYEEEE. V gave up 2 bases and J gave up 0 bases, with 6 bases separating them. There are 14 residues in the CDR3. In nucleotides, the CDR3 is TGTGCCAGCAGCTTCCCGAGCTCCTACAATGAGCAGTTCTTC. This codes for CASSFPSSYNEQFF.

The chain has TRBV4-1 and TRBJ1-1; D might be TRBD1 (5 bases). This CDR3 region has 14 residues. V lost 1 base to trimming and J lost 6 bases, with 12 bases between them. In germline, CDR1 is MGHRA, CDR2 YSYEKL. The DNA of the CDR3 is TGCGCCAGCAGCCAAGGCTGGGACCTCCCTGAAGCTTTCTTT. Protein: CASSQGWDLPEAFF.

This clone was found a few times. The rearrangement joins TRBV28 to TRBJ2-6; D remains ambiguous. V was trimmed by 3 bases and J by 4 bases, leaving 4 bases between them. This CDR3 is built from 13 residues. CDR1 and CDR2 from the germline V gene are MDHEN and SYDVKM. The CDR3 spells CASSFQGANVLTF. The CDR3 DNA is TGTGCCAGCAGTTTTCAGGGGGCCAACGTCCTGACTTTC.

The V gene is TRBV20-1, the J gene TRBJ2-3; 8 nucleotides match TRBD2. J lost 1 base, V lost 3 bases, and 3 bases had no gene match. CDR1 and CDR2 from the germline V gene are DFQATT and SNEGSKA (reference sequence). The CDR3 spans 14 residues. CDR3 DNA: TGCAGTGCTAGTCTGCGGGAGGGCACAGATACGCAGTATTTT. This encodes CSASLREGTDTQYF.

V and J are TRBV4-1 and TRBJ2-3; TRBD2 agrees at 9 bases. V dropped 1 base and J dropped 0; count of bases not matched to a gene: 8. The CDR3 totals 18 residues. From germline, CDR1 is MGHRA and CDR2 YSYEKL. Here the CDR3 DNA reads TGCGCCAGCAGCCAAGCTAGCGGGGCCCTTTTTAGCACAGATACGCAGTATTTT. Protein sequence: CASSQASGALFSTDTQYF.

This chain uses TRBV2 with TRBJ2-7; 8 nucleotides align to TRBD1. The CDR3 has 14 residues. The germline V gene encodes CDR1 SNHLY and CDR2 FYNNEI. The V gene end was trimmed by 3 bases and the J gene end by 5 bases; junction bases not matched to a gene: 6. In DNA, the CDR3 is TGTGCCAGCAGTGATCAGGGGGCAGAGGACGAGCAGTACTTC. Its protein product is CASSDQGAEDEQYF.

The rearrangement joins TRBV11-3 to TRBJ2-3, with D perhaps TRBD2 (5 bases). V was cut by 1 base and J by 4 bases, with 9 bases left in between. The CDR3 is made up of 14 amino acids. Germline V lookup: CDR1 SGHNT, CDR2 YENEEA. CDR3 nucleotides: TGTGCCAGCAGCTTAGGGACTCTCCCAGATACGCAGTATTTT. Translation gives CASSLGTLPDTQYF. Complete variable domain (other parts from reference TRBV11-3 and TRBJ2-3): EAGVVQSPRYKIIEKKQPVAFWCNPISGHNTLYWYLQNLGQGPELLIRYENEEAVDDSQLPKDRFSAERLKGVDSTLKIQPAELGDSAVYLCASSLGTLPDTQYFGPGTRLTVL.

This clone showed up just once. The chain carries TRBV4-3 and TRBJ1-2; D call uncertain. Deletions cut 1 base from V and 3 bases from J, with 12 bases between. Germline V CDR1 and CDR2: LGHNA, YSLEER. CDR3 length equals 15 residues. CDR3 amino acids: CASSQADGLDYGYTF. The CDR3 coding sequence is TGCGCCAGCAGCCAAGCCGACGGGTTAGACTATGGCTACACCTTC.

The genes are TRBV3-1 (or the pseudogene TRBV3-2) and TRBJ1-2; no firm D call. This CDR3 contains 12 residues. Germline-derived CDR1 and CDR2 are LGHDT and YNNKEL (reference sequence). Trimming stripped 5 bases from V and 5 bases from J, with 9 bases between. This CDR3 is CASSSGEYGYTF. The CDR3 nucleotides read TGTGCCAGCAGCTCGGGAGAATATGGCTACACCTTC.

The rearrangement links TRBV6-5 to TRBJ2-3; no firm D call. V lost 7 bases, J lost 1 base, and 15 bases lay in between. This CDR3 has 15 amino acids. Per germline, CDR1 MNHEY and CDR2 SVGAGI. The CDR3 DNA reads TGTGCCAGCACCCTAAAGGGCTACGGCACAGATACGCAGTATTTT. This translates into CASTLKGYGTDTQYF.

This sequence joins TRBV6-2 or TRBV6-3 and TRBJ2-7; no clear D gene. Between the trimmed V and J ends, which lost 5 bases and 0 bases, there was a span of 11 bases. Per germline, CDR1 MNHEY and CDR2 SVGEGT. The CDR3 loop spans 14 amino acids. The CDR3 region has the DNA TGTGCCAGCAGTCACCCGGACGGCTCCTACGAGCAGTACTTC. Its protein product is CASSHPDGSYEQYF.

The rearrangement links TRBV27 to TRBJ2-1, with D perhaps assigned TRBD1 or TRBD2 (6 bases each). The CDR3 spans 13 residues. The V gene's germline CDR1 is MNHEY and CDR2 SMNVEV (reference sequence). Trimming cost V 3 bases and J 10 bases, with 13 bases left between them. The CDR3 loop reads CASSFMGGREQFF. For the CDR3, the DNA is TGTGCCAGCAGTTTTATGGGGGGCCGGGAGCAGTTCTTC.

The V and J genes are TRBV7-2 and TRBJ1-4; the match to TRBD1 covers 9 bases. CDR3 length: 14 residues. V lost 5 bases to trimming and J lost 6 bases; unmatched junction nucleotides: 4. Germline V CDR1 and CDR2: SGHTA, FQGNSA. CDR3 residues: CASSTQGADEKLFF. The CDR3 DNA reads as TGTGCCAGCAGCACACAGGGGGCTGATGAAAAACTGTTTTTT.

The gene calls are TRBV7-3 and TRBJ1-1; a weak D match, TRBD1 (6 bases). Trimming shortened V by 2 bases and J by 11 bases, and 21 bases separated the two germline ends. The CDR3 totals 15 residues. Germline V gene lookup returns CDR1 SGHTA and CDR2 FQGTGA. CDR3 sequence reads: CASSLPRNREHGAFF. DNA of the CDR3: TGTGCCAGCAGCTTACCCCGGAACAGGGAACACGGGGCTTTCTTT.

V and J are TRBV5-4 and TRBJ2-1; D not resolved. This CDR3 is 14 amino acids long. Trimming took off 4 bases at V and 7 bases at J, with 15 bases between the two ends. Germline V gene data show CDR1 as SGHNT and CDR2 as YYREEE (reference sequence). The chain's CDR3 is CASSRALDGNEQFF. The CDR3, as DNA: TGTGCCAGCAGCCGGGCCTTAGATGGGAATGAGCAGTTCTTC.

This sequence joins TRBV9 and TRBJ1-1; D ambiguous. V was clipped by 0 bases and J by 1 base, with 4 bases between them. Germline V CDR1 and CDR2: SGDLS, YYNGEE. The CDR3 spans 13 residues. The CDR3 sequence: CASSVDWNTEAFF. CDR3 nucleotide sequence: TGTGCCAGCAGCGTAGATTGGAACACTGAAGCTTTCTTT.

The gene calls are TRBV21-1 and TRBJ2-6; TRBD1, the table's D call, lacks a check against the DNA. TRBV21-1 is assigned pseudogene status. The CDR3 has 16 residues. CDR3 bases: TGTGCCAGCCGCAGCAGTCGCCTTTCTGGGGCCAACGTCCTGACTTTC. As protein: CASRSSRLSGANVLTF.

This clone was detected a few times. The genes are TRBV5-1 and TRBJ1-3, with 7 positions matching TRBD1. After removal of 4 bases from V and 2 bases from J, the junction contained 9 bases not matched to a gene. The CDR3 length is 16 residues. Germline V gene data show CDR1 as SGHRS and CDR2 as YFSETQ. The CDR3 DNA follows: TGCGCCAGCAGCCAGAGACAGGGTAACGCTGGAAACACCATATATTTT. Protein: CASSQRQGNAGNTIYF.

The chain joins TRBV18 to TRBJ2-4, with D perhaps TRBD1 (6 bases). This CDR3 region has 16 residues. The V end lost 0 bases, the J end lost 0 bases, and 9 bases lay between the germline ends. CDR1 is KGHSH and CDR2 is LQKENI in the germline V gene. The CDR3 sequence: CASSPPGALAKNIQYF. DNA of the CDR3: TGTGCCAGCTCACCACCGGGGGCGCTAGCCAAAAACATTCAGTACTTC.

The rearrangement joins TRBV2 to TRBJ2-4; TRBD1 might be the D (5 bases). The V gene lost 4 bases and the J gene lost 0 bases, with 10 bases spanning the gap. Germline loops: CDR1 SNHLY, CDR2 FYNNEI. CDR3 length: 15 residues. CDR3 DNA sequence: TGTGCCAGCAGTGTCGACAGAATAGCCAAAAACATTCAGTACTTC. Protein sequence: CASSVDRIAKNIQYF.